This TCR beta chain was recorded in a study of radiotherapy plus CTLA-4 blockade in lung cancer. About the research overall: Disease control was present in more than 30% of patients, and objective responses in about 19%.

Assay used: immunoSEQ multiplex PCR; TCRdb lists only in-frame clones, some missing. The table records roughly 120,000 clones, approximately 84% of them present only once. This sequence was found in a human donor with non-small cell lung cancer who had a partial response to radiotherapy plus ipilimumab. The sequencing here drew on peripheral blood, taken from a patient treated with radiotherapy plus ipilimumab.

CDR3 nucleotide sequence: TGTGCCAGCAGTGACGACAGATATAATTCACCCCTCCACTTT. Its protein is CASSDDRYNSPLHF. This chain links TRBV6-1 with TRBJ1-6, with a tentative D call TRBD1 (5 bases). Trimming stripped 3 bases from V and 4 bases from J, with 7 bases between. The CDR3 consists of 14 residues. Germline V gives CDR1 MNHNS, CDR2 SASEGT.